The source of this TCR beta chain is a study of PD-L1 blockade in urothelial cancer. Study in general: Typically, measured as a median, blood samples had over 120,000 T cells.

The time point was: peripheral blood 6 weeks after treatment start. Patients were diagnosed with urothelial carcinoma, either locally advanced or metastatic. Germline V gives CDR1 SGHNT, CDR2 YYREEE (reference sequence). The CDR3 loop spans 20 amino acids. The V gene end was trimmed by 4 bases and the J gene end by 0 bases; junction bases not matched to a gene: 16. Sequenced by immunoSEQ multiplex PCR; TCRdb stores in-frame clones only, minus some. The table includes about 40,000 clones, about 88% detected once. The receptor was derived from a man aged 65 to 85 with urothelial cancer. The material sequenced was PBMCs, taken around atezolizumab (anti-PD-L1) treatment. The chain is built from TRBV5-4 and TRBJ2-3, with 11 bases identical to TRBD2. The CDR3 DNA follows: TGTGCCAGCAGCAGTCTATGGGGGACTAGCGGCCGCAGAAGCACAGATACGCAGTATTTT. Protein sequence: CASSSLWGTSGRRSTDTQYF.